This passage covers 27 T cell receptor beta chains from one sample sequenced in a study of T cell responses to AZD1222 COVID-19 vaccine. Profiled with immunoSEQ multiplex PCR; TCRdb holds only in-frame clones, not every one. The profile shows about 130,000 clones, about 90% of them singletons. The material was peripheral blood, obtained on day 0 of AZD1222 vaccination. These receptor sequences come from an adult in good health.

The chain couples TRBV4-1 to TRBJ2-3, with D perhaps matching TRBD2 (6 bases). This CDR3 comprises 17 residues. Germline CDR1 MGHRA, CDR2 YSYEKL. V lost 1 base and J lost 2, with 16 bases in between. CDR3 DNA sequence: TGCGCCAGCAGCCAAGTCCTGCCTAGCGCATCCACAGATACGCAGTATTTT. Encoded protein: CASSQVLPSASTDTQYF.

The J gene is TRBJ2-7, the V gene TRBV28; tentatively, D is TRBD2 (6 bases). Germline-derived CDR1 and CDR2 are MDHEN and SYDVKM. Deletions cut 3 bases from V and 3 bases from J, with 12 bases between. The CDR3 is made up of 14 amino acids. CDR3 in DNA: TGTGCCAGCAGTTTCCCTTCAGCGGGCTACGAGCAGTACTTC. Translating it yields CASSFPSAGYEQYF. The full variable domain, rest sourced from reference TRBV28 and TRBJ2-7, is DVKVTQSSRYLVKRTGEKVFLECVQDMDHENMFWYRQDPGLGLRLIYFSYDVKMKEKGDIPEGYSVSREKKERFSLILESASTNQTSMYLCASSFPSAGYEQYFGPGTRLTVT.

This chain joins TRBV2 and TRBJ2-5; 8 positions match TRBD2. J gave up 9 bases and V 6 bases, and 6 bases lay outside the gene matches. The CDR3 contains 12 residues. From germline, CDR1 is SNHLY and CDR2 FYNNEI. The CDR3 DNA sequence: TGTGCCAGCAGGGGACTAGTTACGGCCCAGTACTTC. Translating it yields CASRGLVTAQYF.

This chain's CDR3 is CASSLPAGAPLYEQYF. The CDR3 DNA sequence: TGTGCCAGCAGTCTCCCAGCGGGTGCCCCATTATACGAGCAGTACTTC. The rearrangement joins TRBV28 to TRBJ2-7; TRBD2 might be the D (6 bases). Trimming shortened V by 5 bases and J by 4 bases, and 21 bases separated the two germline ends. Germline CDR1 is MDHEN and CDR2 is SYDVKM. This CDR3 region has 16 residues.

This sequence joins TRBV7-2 and TRBJ2-7; TRBD2 agrees at 10 bases. Trimming cost V 6 bases and J 4 bases; bases outside gene matches: 21. From germline, CDR1 is SGHTA and CDR2 FQGNSA. This CDR3 region has 19 residues. The chain's CDR3 is CASSLAGARLVRSQYEQYF. The CDR3 region has the DNA TGTGCCAGCAGTCTAGCGGGGGCCCGTTTGGTGAGATCTCAGTACGAGCAGTACTTC.

This chain joins TRBV27 and TRBJ1-2; no clear D. The CDR3 covers 18 residues. Germline V CDR1 and CDR2: MNHEY, SMNVEV (reference sequence). The V end lost 4 bases, the J end lost 1 base, and 22 bases lay between the germline ends. Here the CDR3 reads CASSSRAPPTRLNYGYTF. In DNA, the CDR3 is TGTGCCAGCAGTTCCCGGGCCCCACCCACTAGGCTTAACTATGGCTACACCTTC.

This chain uses TRBV10-2 with TRBJ2-5, with 10 bases identical to TRBD2. This CDR3 spans 16 amino acids. The V and J ends lost 2 bases and 7 bases, in that order; junction bases with no gene match: 10. CDR1 and CDR2 (germline): WSHSY, SAAADI. CDR3 sequence (DNA): TGCGCCAGCAGTGAGACTAGCGGGACGCTCTACGGGACCCAGTACTTC. Translating it yields CASSETSGTLYGTQYF.

V and J are TRBV5-1 and TRBJ1-6, with D possibly matching TRBD1 (5 bases). The CDR3 contains 16 residues. With 5 bases removed from V and 7 bases from J, the gap between germline ends came to 19 bases. CDR1 and CDR2 (germline): SGHRS, YFSETQ. CDR3 residues: CASSYAQGAGNSPLHF. In nucleotides, the CDR3 is TGCGCCAGCAGTTACGCTCAAGGGGCCGGGAATTCACCCCTCCACTTT.

The V call is TRBV7-6, the J call TRBJ2-2; D might be TRBD2 (6 bases). The CDR3 has 13 residues. The germline V gene encodes CDR1 SGHVS and CDR2 FNYEAQ. Trimming took 7 bases from V and 7 from J, leaving 13 bases between them. The CDR3 is CASTIAEGGELFF. The CDR3 nucleotides are TGTGCCAGCACAATAGCGGAGGGCGGGGAGCTGTTTTTT. The full variable domain, rest sourced from reference TRBV7-6 and TRBJ2-2, is GAGVSQSPRYKVTKRGQDVALRCDPISGHVSLYWYRQALGQGPEFLTYFNYEAQQDKSGLPNDRFSAERPEGSISTLTIQRTEQRDSAMYRCASTIAEGGELFFGEGSRLTVL.

V and J are TRBV7-2 and TRBJ2-7; D uncertain. The germline CDR1 and CDR2 sequences are SGHTA and FQGNSA. The CDR3 length is 14 residues. V lost 1 base and J 0 bases, leaving 7 bases between the germline ends. The CDR3 DNA is TGTGCCAGCAGCTTAGTGGGGTACTCCTACGAGCAGTACTTC. Protein: CASSLVGYSYEQYF.

This clone was seen a single time. The gene calls are TRBV6-2 or TRBV6-3 and TRBJ1-1; no definite D call. Germline V gene data show CDR1 as MNHEY and CDR2 as SVGEGT. The CDR3 loop spans 16 amino acids. V lost 2 bases, J lost 0 bases, and 13 bases lay in between. CDR3: CASSYVRTELNTEAFF. CDR3 in DNA: TGTGCCAGCAGTTACGTCCGGACGGAACTGAACACTGAAGCTTTCTTT.

CDR3 in amino acids: CASERGDRAGEAFF. CDR3 DNA: TGTGCCAGCGAACGGGGGGACAGGGCTGGTGAAGCTTTCTTT. The chain couples TRBV9 to TRBJ1-1, with 9 bases lining up with TRBD1. Germline V CDR1 and CDR2: SGDLS, YYNGEE. Unmatched junction bases numbered 11, after V lost 7 bases and J lost 7 bases. The CDR3 has 14 residues.

The rearrangement joins TRBV7-2 to TRBJ1-2; D possibly corresponds to TRBD1 (5 bases). CDR3 length equals 15 residues. Germline V gives CDR1 SGHTA, CDR2 FQGNSA. V lost 1 base, J lost 5 bases, and 14 bases lay in between. The CDR3 spells CASSLDARAGYGYTF. The CDR3 DNA follows: TGTGCCAGCAGCTTAGACGCCAGGGCAGGGTATGGCTACACCTTC.

This chain connects TRBV9 to TRBJ2-1; 11 bases are shared with TRBD2. Germline V gene data show CDR1 as SGDLS and CDR2 as YYNGEE. The J segment lost 6 bases and the V segment lost 0 bases, leaving 2 bases of the junction unmatched. CDR3 length equals 15 residues. The CDR3 region is CASSVAGTSGNEQFF. CDR3 in DNA: TGTGCCAGCAGCGTAGCCGGGACTAGCGGCAATGAGCAGTTCTTC. Full variable domain (remainder filled in from reference TRBV9 and TRBJ2-1): DSGVTQTPKHLITATGQRVTLRCSPRSGDLSVYWYQQSLDQGLQFLIQYYNGEERAKGNILERFSAQQFPDLHSELNLSSLELGDSALYFCASSVAGTSGNEQFFGPGTRLTVL.

This chain uses TRBV6-4 with TRBJ2-1, with 11 positions matching TRBD2. CDR1 MRHNA and CDR2 SNTAGT come from the germline V gene. The CDR3 sequence is 16 residues long. J was trimmed by 9 bases and V by 2 bases; bases with no gene match: 9. CDR3 in DNA: TGTGCCAGCAGTGACGGGCTAGCGGGGGGTTCGAGTGAGCAGTTCTTC. It codes for CASSDGLAGGSSEQFF.

The J gene is TRBJ2-7, the V gene TRBV7-8, with TRBD2 as a possible D gene (6 bases). The CDR3 is made up of 14 amino acids. Trimming took off 0 bases at V and 6 bases at J, with 12 bases between the two ends. CDR1 is SGHVS and CDR2 is FQNEAQ in the germline V gene. The CDR3 is CASSLAVGLLEQYF. CDR3 sequence (DNA): TGTGCCAGCAGCTTAGCCGTGGGACTCCTCGAGCAGTACTTC. Full variable domain (rest looked up from reference TRBV7-8 and TRBJ2-7): GAGVSQSPRYKVAKRGQDVALRCDPISGHVSLFWYQQALGQGPEFLTYFQNEAQLDKSGLPSDRFFAERPEGSVSTLKIQRTQQEDSAVYLCASSLAVGLLEQYFGPGTRLTVT.

This chain joins TRBV28 and TRBJ1-5, with D perhaps matching TRBD1 (5 bases). V lost 2 bases and J 2 bases, leaving 13 bases between the germline ends. Germline V lookup: CDR1 MDHEN, CDR2 SYDVKM. This CDR3 region has 16 residues. This chain's CDR3 is CASSLEPGRGNQPQHF. DNA for the CDR3: TGTGCCAGCAGTTTAGAGCCAGGGAGGGGCAATCAGCCCCAGCATTTT.

This chain uses TRBV27 with TRBJ2-1, with D perhaps TRBD2 (5 bases). Trimming shortened V by 3 bases and J by 0 bases, and 6 bases separated the two germline ends. From germline, CDR1 is MNHEY and CDR2 SMNVEV (reference sequence). The CDR3 covers 14 residues. DNA of the CDR3: TGTGCCAGCAGTTTTCGGGGCTCCTACAATGAGCAGTTCTTC. Amino acids: CASSFRGSYNEQFF.

The chain combines TRBV24-1 with TRBJ1-5; possible D gene TRBD1, 5 bases. CDR1 is KGHDR and CDR2 is SFDVKD in the germline V gene. The germline V and J ends were trimmed by 0 bases and 4 bases, with 24 bases remaining between them. The CDR3 runs 20 residues. The CDR3 bases are TGTGCCACCAGTGATTTGCGGGCCCATTCGGAGGACAATTGGAATCAGCCCCAGCATTTT. Translating gives CATSDLRAHSEDNWNQPQHF.

The J gene is TRBJ2-5, the V gene TRBV7-9; the match to TRBD1 covers 7 bases. Germline V gene data show CDR1 as SEHNR and CDR2 as FQNEAQ (reference sequence). The CDR3 is 15 residues long. Trimming took 0 bases from V and 5 from J; bases not matched to a gene: 6. The CDR3 DNA reads as TGTGCCAGCAGCTTAGCCTTTGGACAGGAGGAGACCCAGTACTTC. Amino acids: CASSLAFGQEETQYF.

The rearrangement joins TRBV6-5 to TRBJ1-1, with 9 nucleotides matching TRBD1. The V segment lost 4 bases and the J segment 3 bases; nucleotides outside the gene matches: 9. The germline gives CDR1 MNHEY, CDR2 SVGAGI. The CDR3 has 16 amino acids. The CDR3 DNA reads TGTGCCAGCAGTTTATATCGGGACAGGGTTGACACTGAAGCTTTCTTT. Protein sequence: CASSLYRDRVDTEAFF.

This chain uses TRBV11-2 with TRBJ1-6; D remains ambiguous. Trimming removed 3 bases from V and 3 bases from J, with 12 bases in between. The CDR3 extends over 16 amino acids. Per germline, CDR1 SGHAT and CDR2 FQNNGV. DNA of the CDR3: TGTGCCAGCAGCTTCGACCCGGGCCGCTATAATTCACCCCTCCACTTT. It yields the protein CASSFDPGRYNSPLHF.

The V call is TRBV24-1, the J call TRBJ1-2, with 7 bases that match TRBD1. The CDR3 length is 12 residues. The junction had 4 bases not matched to a gene; V was cut back by 9 bases and J by 4 bases. In germline, CDR1 is KGHDR, CDR2 SFDVKD. CDR3 residues: CATSGTAYGYTF. The CDR3 DNA is TGTGCCACCTCCGGGACAGCCTATGGCTACACCTTC.

The J gene is TRBJ1-5, the V gene TRBV9; the D gene is possibly TRBD1 (6 bases). Between the trimmed V and J ends, which lost 0 bases and 0 bases, there was a span of 13 bases. The CDR3 totals 17 residues. Germline CDR1 SGDLS, CDR2 YYNGEE. The CDR3 coding sequence is TGTGCCAGCAGCGTAGAGGGGGATGTTTATAGCAATCAGCCCCAGCATTTT. Translation gives CASSVEGDVYSNQPQHF.

The chain carries TRBV7-2 and TRBJ2-5, with unresolved D. There are 13 residues in the CDR3. Trimming shortened V by 3 bases and J by 5 bases, and 10 bases separated the two germline ends. Germline V gene data show CDR1 as SGHTA and CDR2 as FQGNSA. The chain's CDR3 is CASSFLGSETQYF. In DNA form, the CDR3 reads TGTGCCAGCAGCTTCTTGGGTAGCGAGACCCAGTACTTC.

This clone was observed a few times. V is TRBV5-6 and J is TRBJ2-7; the D is unclear. The V gene's germline CDR1 is SGHDT and CDR2 YYEEEE. The CDR3 runs to 13 residues. Trimming pared 0 bases from V and 4 bases from J, leaving 8 bases between. CDR3 coding DNA: TGTGCCAGCAGCTTGGACCCCTTATACGAGCAGTACTTC. Amino acids: CASSLDPLYEQYF.

The sample holds a few counts of this clone. The DNA of the CDR3 is TGTGCCAGCAGCTTGGAGCCTCTCGTAAAAGAGACCCAGTACTTC. It encodes CASSLEPLVKETQYF. V is TRBV5-4 and J is TRBJ2-5; D is undetermined. CDR3 length equals 15 residues. The germline V gene encodes CDR1 SGHNT and CDR2 YYREEE (reference sequence). V lost 0 bases and J lost 3, with 12 bases in between.